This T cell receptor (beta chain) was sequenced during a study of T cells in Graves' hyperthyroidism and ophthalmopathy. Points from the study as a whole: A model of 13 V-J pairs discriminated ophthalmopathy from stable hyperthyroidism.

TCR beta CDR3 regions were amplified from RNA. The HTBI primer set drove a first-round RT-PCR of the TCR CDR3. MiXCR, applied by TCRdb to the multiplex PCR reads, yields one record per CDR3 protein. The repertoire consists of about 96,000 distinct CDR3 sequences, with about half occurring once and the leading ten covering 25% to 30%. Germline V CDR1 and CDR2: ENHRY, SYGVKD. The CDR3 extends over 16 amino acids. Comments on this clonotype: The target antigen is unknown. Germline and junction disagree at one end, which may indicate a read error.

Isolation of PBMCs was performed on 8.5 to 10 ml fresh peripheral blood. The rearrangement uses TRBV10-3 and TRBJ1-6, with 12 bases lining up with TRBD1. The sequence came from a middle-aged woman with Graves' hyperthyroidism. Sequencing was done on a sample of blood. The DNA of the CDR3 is TGTGCCAGCAGTGATGGGTTGGGACAGGGGGCTTCACCCCTCCACTTT. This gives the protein CASSDGLGQGASPLHF.